This T cell receptor (beta chain) was obtained from a study of cytomegalovirus exposure and HLA in healthy donors. Overall study results and limits: For cytomegalovirus status, the classifier reportedly gave diagnoses with high specificity and sensitivity.

CDR1 and CDR2 from the germline V gene are SGHRS and YFSETQ. This CDR3 comprises 16 residues. V was clipped by 0 bases and J by 5 bases, with 14 bases between them. Details on this clone: Its specificity is unknown.

The PCR had 60 Vbeta and 13 Jbeta primers. Generated by immunoSEQ multiplex PCR, the TCRdb table keeps only in-frame clones and is missing some. The sample shows roughly 150,000 clones, 75% to 90% of them seen only once. The clonotype originates from a male donor in good health and CMV-seronegative. The sample consisted of PBMCs. The chain links TRBV5-1 to TRBJ2-2; possibly TRBD2 for D (6 bases). The CDR3 sequence is CASSLAGLARTGELFF. DNA of the CDR3: TGCGCCAGCAGCTTGGCCGGGCTAGCGAGGACCGGGGAGCTGTTTTTT.